This TCR beta chain was captured by sequencing in a study of CXCR3 chemokines and chemotherapy response in bladder cancer. TCRdb re-analysed the PCR reads in MiXCR, keeping a single row per CDR3 protein. The sample lists 8,000 to 10,000 distinct CDR3 sequences, roughly 23% seen once, with roughly 8.9% in the top ten. Per germline, CDR1 MNHEY and CDR2 SVGEGT. The CDR3 sequence is 13 residues long. Sample acquisition took place from a patient whose treatment included neoadjuvant chemotherapy. This chain uses TRBV6-2 or TRBV6-3 with TRBJ1-1, with D hard to call. The receptor was isolated from a human donor with bladder cancer that did not respond to neoadjuvant chemotherapy. This CDR3 is CGSYSNGLTEAFF. In DNA, the CDR3 is TGTGGCAGTTACTCGAACGGCCTGACTGAAGCTTTCTTT.